Below, 27 T cell receptor beta chains from the same sample are listed, as sequenced in a study of T cells in Graves' hyperthyroidism and ophthalmopathy. Researchers amplified the TCR beta CDR3 regions from RNA transcripts. First-round RT-PCR with HTBI primers amplified the TCR CDR3 region. TCRdb reanalysed the multiplex PCR reads using MiXCR and keeps one entry per CDR3 protein. In the table there are some 650,000 distinct CDR3 sequences, roughly 15% of which are singletons. Sequencing used blood. The receptors were gathered from a woman between 40 and 55 years old with Graves' ophthalmopathy.

V usage is TRBV7-2 and J usage is TRBJ2-1; possible D gene TRBD2, 7 bases. This CDR3 spans 16 amino acids. V lost 5 bases and J 0 bases, leaving 14 bases between the germline ends. CDR1 SGHTA and CDR2 FQGNSA come from the germline V gene. The CDR3 spells CASSLRGAFSYNEQFF. CDR3 bases: TGTGCCAGCAGCCTACGGGGGGCGTTCTCCTACAATGAGCAGTTCTTC.

This clonotype appeared many times. The chain employs TRBV20-1 and TRBJ2-7, with TRBD2 matching 8 bases. Germline CDR1 reads DFQATT; CDR2 reads SNEGSKA (reference sequence). This CDR3 is 15 amino acids long. Trimming removed 3 bases from V and 4 bases from J; junction bases left unmatched: 11. The CDR3 loop is CSASKAAGVKYEQYF. The CDR3 DNA sequence: TGCAGTGCTAGTAAAGCAGCGGGAGTCAAGTACGAGCAGTACTTC.

The chain carries TRBV7-2 and TRBJ2-3; TRBD2 matches at 16 bases. Germline assignment: CDR1 SGHTA and CDR2 FQGNSA. This CDR3 spans 17 amino acids. Germline trimming cut 1 base from V and 4 bases from J; bases unmatched to any gene: 2. Here the CDR3 DNA reads TGTGCCAGCAGCTTAGGGGGACTAGCGGGGGGGCCAGATACGCAGTATTTT. Protein: CASSLGGLAGGPDTQYF.

The V call is TRBV7-2, the J call TRBJ2-3, with TRBD2 matching 12 bases. Germline V gene sequence: CDR1 SGHTA, CDR2 FQGNSA. The CDR3 is 17 residues long. Trimming took 0 bases from V and 5 from J; bases not matched to a gene: 6. For the CDR3, the DNA is TGTGCCAGCAGCTTAGCGCCTAGCGGGGGGGGGGGAGATACGCAGTATTTT. Its translation is CASSLAPSGGGGDTQYF.

This clonotype has only a few counts. The CDR3 region has the DNA TGCAGTGCTCCTCAGGGGTCGAACACTGAAGCTTTCTTT. Translating gives CSAPQGSNTEAFF. V gene TRBV20-1 combines with J gene TRBJ1-1; the D gene is possibly TRBD1 (6 bases). The V end lost 5 bases, the J end lost 1 base, and 11 bases lay between the germline ends. Germline CDR1 DFQATT, CDR2 SNEGSKA (reference sequence). This CDR3 has 13 residues.

The sample holds many counts of this clonotype. The chain has TRBV5-1 and TRBJ1-2; 7 bases are shared with TRBD1. The CDR3 consists of 16 residues. The J segment lost 4 bases and the V segment lost 1 base, leaving 10 bases of the junction unmatched. The germline CDR1 and CDR2 sequences are SGHRS and YFSETQ. The DNA for the CDR3 is TGCGCCAGCAGCTTGATCGCTCGGGACAGCTCCTATGGCTACACCTTC. Its protein is CASSLIARDSSYGYTF.

The table lists this clonotype with many counts. The chain combines TRBV2 with TRBJ2-3, with TRBD2 identical over 8 bases. From germline, CDR1 is SNHLY and CDR2 FYNNEI. With V trimmed by 6 bases and J by 11 bases, 10 bases remained unmatched. The CDR3 spans 13 residues. In DNA, the CDR3 is TGTGCCAGCAGAGTGACGGTCGGGAGGGAGCAGTATTTT. Its protein product is CASRVTVGREQYF.

The J gene is TRBJ2-7, the V gene TRBV9; TRBD1 agrees at 10 bases. V lost 4 bases, J lost 4 bases, and 14 bases stayed unmatched. From germline, CDR1 is SGDLS and CDR2 YYNGEE. CDR3 length: 17 amino acids. The CDR3 loop is CASSPGQGTPQGYEQYF. CDR3 bases: TGTGCCAGCAGCCCGGGACAGGGGACTCCTCAAGGATACGAGCAGTACTTC.

There are a few counts of this clonotype. The rearrangement joins TRBV6-1 to TRBJ2-7; 10 bases are shared with TRBD2. Germline CDR1 and CDR2: MNHNS and SASEGT. The CDR3 has 15 residues. The V gene end was trimmed by 6 bases and the J gene end by 3 bases; junction bases not matched to a gene: 8. CDR3 amino acids: CASRFRTSGDYEQYF. Written as DNA, the CDR3 is TGTGCCAGCAGGTTTCGGACTAGCGGAGACTACGAGCAGTACTTC.

This clonotype came up many times. The V call is TRBV3-1, the J call TRBJ1-5; the match to TRBD1 covers 7 bases. With V trimmed by 5 bases and J by 3 bases, 4 bases remained unmatched. Germline V lookup: CDR1 LGHDT, CDR2 YNNKEL (reference sequence). CDR3 length: 14 amino acids. CDR3 DNA: TGTGCCAGCAGCACCGGGACAGTCAATCAGCCCCAGCATTTT. This translates into CASSTGTVNQPQHF.

In its sample, this clonotype was seen a few times. This chain links TRBV11-2 with TRBJ2-7, with D maybe TRBD2 (6 bases). CDR1 is SGHAT, CDR2 FQNNGV, per germline. The ends were cut back, 5 bases at V and 2 bases at J, with 16 bases in the middle. The CDR3 is 15 residues long. CDR3: CASSPPLATPYEQYF. As DNA, the CDR3 is TGTGCCAGCAGCCCCCCCCTAGCGACCCCCTACGAGCAGTACTTC.

This clonotype was found once. V and J are TRBV29-1 and TRBJ2-2, with D hard to call. V was pared by 6 bases and J by 5 bases, with 13 bases between. The CDR3 totals 13 residues. Looked up from germline, CDR1 is SQVTM and CDR2 is ANQGSEA. The CDR3 sequence: CSVAMVLTGELFF. DNA for the CDR3: TGCAGCGTGGCAATGGTATTAACCGGGGAGCTGTTTTTT.

Note on this clonotype: This may stem from a read error, because a much larger clone lies one nucleotide away. This rearrangement joins TRBV29-1 to TRBJ2-5; TRBD2 aligns across 8 bases. The V gene's germline CDR1 is SQVTM and CDR2 ANQGSEA. This CDR3 spans 12 amino acids. The CDR3 region is CGVDLAGETQYF. In nucleotides, the CDR3 is TGCGGCGTTGACCTAGCGGGAGAGACCCAGTACTTC.

This clonotype has a handful of counts. V usage is TRBV7-9 and J usage is TRBJ2-7; weak D call: TRBD1 (6 bases). V dropped 5 bases and J dropped 7 bases, with 15 bases sitting between them. This CDR3 comprises 13 residues. Germline CDR1 is SEHNR and CDR2 is FQNEAQ (reference sequence). The CDR3 spells CASSLADSTEQYF. CDR3 coding DNA: TGTGCCAGCAGCCTTGCGGACAGCACGGAGCAGTACTTC. The full variable domain, with the rest looked up from reference TRBV7-9 and TRBJ2-7, is DTGVSQNPRHKITKRGQNVTFRCDPISEHNRLYWYRQTLGQGPEFLTYFQNEAQLEKSRLLSDRFSAERPKGSFSTLEIQRTEQGDSAMYLCASSLADSTEQYFGPGTRLTVT.

This clonotype has more than one count but fewer than ten. This chain connects TRBV2 to TRBJ2-6; possibly TRBD2 for D (5 bases). Germline V CDR1 and CDR2: SNHLY, FYNNEI. This CDR3 comprises 17 residues. V lost 6 bases and J 0 bases, leaving 15 bases between the germline ends. CDR3 DNA sequence: TGTGCCAGCAGACCGTACGGGGTAAACTCTGGGGCCAACGTCCTGACTTTC. Protein: CASRPYGVNSGANVLTF. Full variable domain (outside the CDR3, taken from reference TRBV2 and TRBJ2-6): EPEVTQTPSHQVTQMGQEVILRCVPISNHLYFYWYRQILGQKVEFLVSFYNNEISEKSEIFDDQFSVERPDGSNFTLKIRSTKLEDSAMYFCASRPYGVNSGANVLTFGAGSRLTVL.

This sequence joins TRBV6-5 and TRBJ2-7; TRBD1 might be the D (6 bases). Looked up from germline, CDR1 is MNHEY and CDR2 is SVGAGI. The CDR3 runs 13 residues. V lost 2 bases, J lost 7 bases, and 12 bases lay in between. The CDR3 nucleotides read TGTGCCAGCAGTTACCCCGGGGACAATGAGCAGTACTTC. Its protein product is CASSYPGDNEQYF.

The CDR3, as DNA: TGTGCCAGCAGCCGAATGGGACAGGGAAACCAAGAGACCCAGTACTTC. Its protein product is CASSRMGQGNQETQYF. The chain uses TRBV7-9 and TRBJ2-5; 9 nucleotides line up with TRBD1. V lost 5 bases and J lost 0; bases outside the gene matches: 7. Per the germline V gene, CDR1 is SEHNR and CDR2 is FQNEAQ (reference sequence). CDR3 size: 16 residues.

This clonotype was seen only a few times. The gene calls are TRBV19 and TRBJ1-5; maybe TRBD1 (6 bases). The CDR3 runs 13 residues. Germline assignment: CDR1 LNHDA and CDR2 SQIVND (reference sequence). Trimming stripped 6 bases from V and 6 bases from J, with 12 bases between. The CDR3 bases are TGTGCCAGTAGACAGGGAGAAGGTCAGCCCCAGCATTTT. Its protein product is CASRQGEGQPQHF.

This clonotype turned up a few times. The rearrangement uses TRBV20-1 and TRBJ2-2, with TRBD2 matching 7 bases. The CDR3 has 14 residues. Germline CDR1 reads DFQATT; CDR2 reads SNEGSKA (reference sequence). The V segment lost 4 bases and the J segment 0 bases; nucleotides outside the gene matches: 2. The CDR3 nucleotides are TGCAGTGCTAAAGCGGGACCGAACACCGGGGAGCTGTTTTTT. Translation: CSAKAGPNTGELFF.

V is TRBV2 and J is TRBJ2-7; D gene uncertain. The length of the CDR3 is 13 residues. Germline V gives CDR1 SNHLY, CDR2 FYNNEI. The V gene lost 6 bases and the J gene lost 5 bases, with 14 bases spanning the gap. Written as DNA, the CDR3 is TGTGCCAGCAGCCTCGAAAGGGCTCACGAGCAGTACTTC. Its translation: CASSLERAHEQYF.

Many counts were recorded for this clonotype. This chain uses TRBV18 with TRBJ2-3; TRBD1 or TRBD2 may be the D gene (6 bases each). This CDR3 is 15 amino acids long. From germline, CDR1 is KGHSH and CDR2 LQKENI. V gave up 3 bases and J gave up 2 bases, with 12 bases separating them. This CDR3 reads CASSPAQGLTDTQYF. Written as DNA, the CDR3 is TGTGCCAGCTCACCGGCACAGGGACTCACAGATACGCAGTATTTT.

There are a few counts of this clonotype. The rearrangement links TRBV2 to TRBJ1-4; D is uncertain. The CDR3 runs 13 residues. Germline values: CDR1 SNHLY, CDR2 FYNNEI. Trimming cost V 8 bases and J 8 bases, with 15 bases left between them. The CDR3 bases are TGTGCCAGCGGCCAGGACTTGGAGGAAAAACTGTTTTTT. Translated: CASGQDLEEKLFF.

This clonotype was seen many times. The V call is TRBV2, the J call TRBJ1-6; TRBD1 is a possible D gene (6 bases). The V gene's germline CDR1 is SNHLY and CDR2 FYNNEI. There are 14 residues in the CDR3. With 8 bases removed from V and 7 bases from J, the gap between germline ends came to 15 bases. As DNA, the CDR3 is TGTGCCAGCTCCCGGGACATCGGCAATTCACCCCTCCACTTT. Its protein product is CASSRDIGNSPLHF.

The chain uses TRBV7-2 and TRBJ1-2, with 9 bases identical to TRBD1. V lost 1 base and J lost 7; bases outside the gene matches: 7. The CDR3 consists of 15 residues. The V gene's germline CDR1 is SGHTA and CDR2 FQGNSA. The chain's CDR3 is CASSLGGTGSGGYTF. The CDR3 coding sequence is TGTGCCAGCAGCTTAGGCGGGACAGGGTCCGGTGGCTACACCTTC.

CDR3 amino acids: CASRGLGNTEAFF. The DNA for the CDR3 is TGTGCCAGCAGGGGACTGGGTAACACTGAAGCTTTCTTT. V is TRBV6-1 and J is TRBJ1-1, with a tentative D call TRBD1 (5 bases). The CDR3 runs 13 residues. Germline lookup yields CDR1 MNHNS and CDR2 SASEGT. The germline V and J ends were trimmed by 6 bases and 2 bases, with 10 bases remaining between them.

This clonotype was detected ten times or more. J is TRBJ2-7 and V is TRBV12-3 or TRBV12-4, with 8 bases that match TRBD2. With V trimmed by 5 bases and J by 6 bases, 15 bases remained unmatched. This CDR3 has 16 amino acids. The CDR3 nucleotides are TGTGCCAGCAGTGCCGGGACTAGTCGTCGTATAGGCGAGCAGTACTTC. Amino acids: CASSAGTSRRIGEQYF.

This clonotype occurred many times. The rearrangement links TRBV28 to TRBJ1-1, with 8 positions matching TRBD1. The CDR3 loop spans 15 amino acids. The junction had 8 bases not matched to a gene; V was cut back by 7 bases and J by 1 base. In germline, CDR1 is MDHEN, CDR2 SYDVKM. The CDR3 DNA sequence: TGTGCCAGCACGCCAGGGGGCCGCACGAACACTGAAGCTTTCTTT. Its translation is CASTPGGRTNTEAFF.